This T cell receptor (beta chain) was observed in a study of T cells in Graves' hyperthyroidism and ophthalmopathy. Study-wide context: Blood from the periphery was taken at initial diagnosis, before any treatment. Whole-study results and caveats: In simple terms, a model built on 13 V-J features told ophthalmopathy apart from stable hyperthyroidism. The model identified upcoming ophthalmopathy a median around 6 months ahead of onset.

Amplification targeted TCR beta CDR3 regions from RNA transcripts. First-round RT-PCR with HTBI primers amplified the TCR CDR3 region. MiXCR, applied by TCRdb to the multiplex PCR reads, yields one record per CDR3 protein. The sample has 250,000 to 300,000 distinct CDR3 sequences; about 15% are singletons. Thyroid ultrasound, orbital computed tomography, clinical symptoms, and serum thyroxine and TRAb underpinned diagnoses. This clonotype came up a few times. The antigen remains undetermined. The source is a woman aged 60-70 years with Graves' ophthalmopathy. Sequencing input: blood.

The CDR3 DNA reads as TGTGCCACCAGCAGAGAACCGTTCGTTTCCGGGGGGAGGGCTCCGGGCTCCTACAATGAGCAGTTCTTC. Its translation: CATSREPFVSGGRAPGSYNEQFF. The V call is TRBV15, the J call TRBJ2-1, with 7 bases identical to TRBD2. V gave up 0 bases and J gave up 0 bases; unmatched junction bases: 23. Germline V gene sequence: CDR1 LNHNV, CDR2 YYDKDF (reference sequence). This CDR3 is 23 amino acids long.